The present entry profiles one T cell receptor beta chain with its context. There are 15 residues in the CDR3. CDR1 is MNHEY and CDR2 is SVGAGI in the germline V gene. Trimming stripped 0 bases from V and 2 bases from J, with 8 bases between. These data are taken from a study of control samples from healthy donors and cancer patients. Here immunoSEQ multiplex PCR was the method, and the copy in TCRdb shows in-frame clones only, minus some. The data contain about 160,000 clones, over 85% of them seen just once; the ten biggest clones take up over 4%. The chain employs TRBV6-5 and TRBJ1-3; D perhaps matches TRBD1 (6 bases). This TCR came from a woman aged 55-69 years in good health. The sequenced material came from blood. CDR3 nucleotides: TGTGCCAGCAGTTACTCGGGGGGCCCTGGAAACACCATATATTTT. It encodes CASSYSGGPGNTIYF.